These 20 T cell receptor beta chains originate from one sample sequenced in a study of technical replicates of blood from several donors. The table came from immunoSEQ multiplex PCR; TCRdb's copy has only in-frame clones and leaves some out. The sample records around 80,000 clones, roughly 91% being singletons. Specimen: T cells isolated from PBMCs. Receptors were obtained from a human donor in good health.

The chain combines TRBV11-2 with TRBJ2-7, with no clear D. The CDR3 length is 13 residues. V lost 1 base, J lost 2 bases, and 6 bases lay in between. Germline V gene lookup returns CDR1 SGHAT and CDR2 FQNNGV. The CDR3 is CASSLADTYEQYF. The CDR3 region has the DNA TGTGCCAGCAGCTTAGCAGATACCTACGAGCAGTACTTC. Together with reference TRBV11-2 and TRBJ2-7, the CDR3 gives the full variable domain: EAGVAQSPRYKIIEKRQSVAFWCNPISGHATLYWYQQILGQGPKLLIQFQNNGVVDDSQLPKDRFSAERLKGVDSTLKIQPAKLEDSAVYLCASSLADTYEQYFGPGTRLTVT.

V usage is TRBV9 and J usage is TRBJ1-1, with D possibly being TRBD1 (5 bases). The CDR3 is made up of 13 amino acids. With 3 bases removed from V and 1 base from J, the gap between germline ends came to 7 bases. The germline V gene encodes CDR1 SGDLS and CDR2 YYNGEE. The CDR3 nucleotides are TGTGCCAGCAGCGCCGGACAGAACACTGAAGCTTTCTTT. This sequence encodes CASSAGQNTEAFF.

The chain is built from TRBV28 and TRBJ1-2; D perhaps matches TRBD1 (5 bases). The CDR3 is 14 amino acids. Germline CDR1 reads MDHEN; CDR2 reads SYDVKM. V shed 2 bases and J shed 4 bases, with 11 bases lying between them. CDR3 DNA: TGTGCCAGCAGTTTAACAGGTGAGGCCTATGGCTACACCTTC. Encoded protein: CASSLTGEAYGYTF.

The genes are TRBV27 and TRBJ1-4, with D perhaps TRBD1 (5 bases). Germline V gives CDR1 MNHEY, CDR2 SMNVEV (reference sequence). The CDR3 has 12 amino acids. The CDR3 nucleotides are TGTGCTGCTAGGGGAAATGGGGAAAAACTGTTTTTT. Amino acid sequence: CAARGNGEKLFF.

CDR3: CSVVQGWGDTQYF. The CDR3 nucleotides are TGCAGCGTTGTACAGGGGTGGGGGGATACGCAGTATTTT. The rearrangement uses TRBV29-1 and TRBJ2-3, with 7 bases identical to TRBD1. The CDR3 is made up of 13 amino acids. With V trimmed by 4 bases and J by 6 bases, 7 bases remained unmatched. Per germline, CDR1 SQVTM and CDR2 ANQGSEA.

The CDR3 loop is CASREISGYTF. The CDR3 DNA reads as TGTGCCAGCAGGGAGATCAGCGGCTACACCTTC. The rearrangement uses TRBV25-1 and TRBJ1-2; D is uncertain. Germline CDR1 is MGHDK and CDR2 is SYGVNS. CDR3 length equals 11 residues. The V end lost 6 bases, the J end lost 8 bases, and 10 bases lay between the germline ends.

The chain combines TRBV11-2 with TRBJ1-5; D is unresolved. The length of the CDR3 is 15 residues. Germline-derived CDR1 and CDR2 are SGHAT and FQNNGV. Trimming stripped 3 bases from V and 6 bases from J, with 15 bases between. The CDR3 sequence: CASSFEDRGIQPQHF. CDR3 in DNA: TGTGCCAGCAGCTTCGAGGATCGGGGAATTCAGCCCCAGCATTTT.

This rearrangement joins TRBV27 to TRBJ2-7; 9 bases fit TRBD1. Germline V gives CDR1 MNHEY, CDR2 SMNVEV (reference sequence). The CDR3 sequence is 12 residues long. V shed 8 bases and J 6 bases; nucleotides not matched to a gene: 5. In DNA form, the CDR3 reads TGTGCCAGCGGGACAGGGCATCTCGAGCAGTACTTC. It translates to CASGTGHLEQYF.

The chain combines TRBV7-6 with TRBJ1-5; 10 bases fit TRBD1. Looked up from germline, CDR1 is SGHVS and CDR2 is FNYEAQ. The CDR3 loop spans 16 amino acids. The J segment lost 6 bases and the V segment lost 4 bases, leaving 9 bases of the junction unmatched. The CDR3 DNA sequence: TGTGCCAGCAGCTATGGGGGACAGGGGAGTAGTCAGCCCCAGCATTTT. This translates into CASSYGGQGSSQPQHF.

The rearrangement links TRBV5-1 to TRBJ2-1, with 12 positions matching TRBD2. Per germline, CDR1 SGHRS and CDR2 YFSETQ. Trimming took 0 bases from V and 6 from J; bases not matched to a gene: 10. The CDR3 is made up of 18 amino acids. Written as DNA, the CDR3 is TGCGCCAGCAGCTTGGCCGGGGTGCTAGCGGGAGGGATCAATGAGCAGTTCTTC. Its translation is CASSLAGVLAGGINEQFF.

The genes are TRBV4-1 and TRBJ2-7; maybe TRBD2 (5 bases). V lost 5 bases and J lost 0, with 8 bases in between. CDR3 length: 13 amino acids. Germline CDR1 and CDR2: MGHRA and YSYEKL. The CDR3 region is CASSFRDSYEQYF. CDR3 bases: TGCGCCAGCAGCTTCCGGGACTCCTACGAGCAGTACTTC.

This chain uses TRBV9 with TRBJ2-7; 8 bases fit TRBD1. With V trimmed by 4 bases and J by 2 bases, 2 bases remained unmatched. The CDR3 contains 13 residues. Germline values: CDR1 SGDLS, CDR2 YYNGEE. The chain's CDR3 is CASSMGQAYEQYF. CDR3 nucleotide sequence: TGTGCCAGCAGCATGGGACAGGCCTACGAGCAGTACTTC.

The chain couples TRBV5-4 to TRBJ2-1, with 11 nucleotides matching TRBD2. The CDR3 spans 16 residues. V lost 0 bases, J lost 7 bases, and 6 bases stayed unmatched. The V gene's germline CDR1 is SGHNT and CDR2 YYREEE (reference sequence). CDR3 DNA: TGTGCCAGCAGCTTGGGACTAGCGGGGCCACTGAATGAGCAGTTCTTC. As protein: CASSLGLAGPLNEQFF.

This chain uses TRBV6-1 with TRBJ2-4; TRBD2 matches at 7 bases. The CDR3 runs to 16 residues. The V segment lost 4 bases and the J segment 8 bases; nucleotides outside the gene matches: 14. Per germline, CDR1 MNHNS and CDR2 SASEGT. DNA of the CDR3: TGTGCCAGCAGTGTCCCCCTCGGGCGGGAGTTGTACATTCAGTACTTC. Amino acids: CASSVPLGRELYIQYF.

This clone appeared once. The chain has TRBV4-1 and TRBJ1-4; 9 nucleotides match TRBD1. The CDR3 length is 17 residues. The germline gives CDR1 MGHRA, CDR2 YSYEKL. The V and J ends lost 1 base and 10 bases, in that order; junction bases with no gene match: 13. CDR3 residues: CASSQAFGRQGVGKLFF. The DNA for the CDR3 is TGCGCCAGCAGCCAAGCGTTCGGGAGACAGGGGGTGGGAAAACTGTTTTTT.

The genes are TRBV27 and TRBJ2-7, with TRBD1 identical over 7 bases. The ends lost 5 bases at V and 4 bases at J; junction bases unmatched: 8. CDR1 and CDR2 (germline): MNHEY, SMNVEV (reference sequence). This CDR3 is built from 14 residues. CDR3: CASSLGTATYEQYF. CDR3 nucleotide sequence: TGTGCCAGCAGTCTCGGGACAGCTACATACGAGCAGTACTTC.

V usage is TRBV7-9 and J usage is TRBJ1-2; 7 bases are a match to TRBD1. V lost 5 bases to trimming and J lost 8 bases; unmatched junction nucleotides: 11. CDR1 is SEHNR and CDR2 is FQNEAQ in the germline V gene (reference sequence). The CDR3 runs to 14 residues. The DNA of the CDR3 is TGTGCCAGCAGCCGCGAACCGACAGGGCACGGCTACACCTTC. Translation gives CASSREPTGHGYTF.

V and J are TRBV6-5 and TRBJ1-2; 8 bases map to TRBD1. The CDR3 is 16 amino acids. V trimming: 3 bases; J trimming: 4 bases; junction bases outside the gene matches: 10. CDR1 and CDR2 (germline): MNHEY, SVGAGI. The CDR3 region has the DNA TGTGCCAGCAGTTATCTCCTAGGAACAGGGGGCTATGGCTACACCTTC. Translating gives CASSYLLGTGGYGYTF.

V is TRBV10-2 and J is TRBJ1-3; D is unclear. This CDR3 contains 17 residues. The germline V and J ends were trimmed by 0 bases and 2 bases, with 14 bases remaining between them. Looked up from germline, CDR1 is WSHSY and CDR2 is SAAADI. DNA of the CDR3: TGCGCCAGCAGTGAGTCGTTTGGAAAGGAGGCTGGAAACACCATATATTTT. This encodes CASSESFGKEAGNTIYF.

The genes are TRBV11-2 and TRBJ1-2, with a weak D call TRBD1 (6 bases). The CDR3 spans 13 residues. Germline loops: CDR1 SGHAT, CDR2 FQNNGV. V gave up 4 bases and J gave up 8 bases, with 14 bases separating them. CDR3 amino acids: CASSSRGGEGYTF. CDR3 sequence (DNA): TGTGCCAGCAGCTCGAGGGGGGGGGAAGGCTACACCTTC.